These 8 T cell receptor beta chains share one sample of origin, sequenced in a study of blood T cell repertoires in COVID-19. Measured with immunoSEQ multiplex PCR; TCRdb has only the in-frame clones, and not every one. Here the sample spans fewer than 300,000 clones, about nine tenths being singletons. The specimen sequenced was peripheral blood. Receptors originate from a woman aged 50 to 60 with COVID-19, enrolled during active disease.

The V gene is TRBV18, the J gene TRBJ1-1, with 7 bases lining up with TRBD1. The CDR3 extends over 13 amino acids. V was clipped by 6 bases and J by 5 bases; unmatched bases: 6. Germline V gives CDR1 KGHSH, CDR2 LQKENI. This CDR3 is CASSRDRETEAFF. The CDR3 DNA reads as TGTGCCAGCTCCCGAGACAGGGAGACTGAAGCTTTCTTT.

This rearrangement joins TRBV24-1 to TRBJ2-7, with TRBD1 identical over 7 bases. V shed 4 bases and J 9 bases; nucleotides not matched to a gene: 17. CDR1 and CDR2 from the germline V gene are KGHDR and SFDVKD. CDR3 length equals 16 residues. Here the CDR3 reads CATSDPTSRRQGRQYF. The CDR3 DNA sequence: TGTGCCACCAGTGACCCAACCTCCCGAAGACAGGGTAGGCAGTACTTC.

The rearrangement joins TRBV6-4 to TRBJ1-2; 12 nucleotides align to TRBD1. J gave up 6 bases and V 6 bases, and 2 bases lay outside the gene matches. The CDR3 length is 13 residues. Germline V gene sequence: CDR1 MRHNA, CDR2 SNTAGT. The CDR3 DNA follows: TGTGCCAGCAGGGGGACAGGGGGCCATGGCTACACCTTC. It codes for CASRGTGGHGYTF.

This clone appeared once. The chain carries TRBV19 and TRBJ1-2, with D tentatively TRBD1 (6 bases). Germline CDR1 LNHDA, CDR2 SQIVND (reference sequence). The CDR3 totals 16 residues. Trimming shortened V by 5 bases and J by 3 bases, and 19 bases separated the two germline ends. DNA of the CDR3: TGTGCCAGTAGTGTTCGGACAGTCCAAAAGGACTATGGCTACACCTTC. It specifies CASSVRTVQKDYGYTF.

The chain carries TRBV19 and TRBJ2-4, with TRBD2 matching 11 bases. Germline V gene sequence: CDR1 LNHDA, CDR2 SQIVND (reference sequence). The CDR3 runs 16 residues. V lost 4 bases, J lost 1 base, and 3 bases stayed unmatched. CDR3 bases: TGTGCCAGTAGTACTATAGCGGGAGGGGCCAAAAACATTCAGTACTTC. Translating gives CASSTIAGGAKNIQYF.

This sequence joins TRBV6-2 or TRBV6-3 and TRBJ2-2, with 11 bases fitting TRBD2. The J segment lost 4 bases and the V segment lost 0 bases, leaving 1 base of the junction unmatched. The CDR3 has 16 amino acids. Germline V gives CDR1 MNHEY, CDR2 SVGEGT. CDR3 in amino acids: CASSYSSGRATGELFF. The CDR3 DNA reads TGTGCCAGCAGTTACTCTAGCGGGAGGGCCACCGGGGAGCTGTTTTTT.

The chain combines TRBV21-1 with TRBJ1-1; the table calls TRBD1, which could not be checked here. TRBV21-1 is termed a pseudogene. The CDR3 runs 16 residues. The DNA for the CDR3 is TGTGCCAGCAGCAAAGCGTACGACAGACTGAACACTGAAGCTTTCTTT. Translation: CASSKAYDRLNTEAFF.

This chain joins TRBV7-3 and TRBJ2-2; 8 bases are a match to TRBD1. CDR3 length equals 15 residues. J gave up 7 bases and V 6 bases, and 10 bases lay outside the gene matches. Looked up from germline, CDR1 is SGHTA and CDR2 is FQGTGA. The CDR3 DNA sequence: TGTGCCAGCAGTTCTGGACAGGGTACCGGCGGGGAGCTGTTTTTT. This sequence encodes CASSSGQGTGGELFF. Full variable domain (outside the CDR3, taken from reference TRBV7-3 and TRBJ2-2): GAGVSQTPSNKVTEKGKYVELRCDPISGHTALYWYRQSLGQGPEFLIYFQGTGAADDSGLPNDRFFAVRPEGSVSTLKIQRTERGDSAVYLCASSSGQGTGGELFFGEGSRLTVL.